This TCR beta chain was retrieved from a study of cytomegalovirus exposure and HLA in healthy donors. Study findings and constraints: Associated with cytomegalovirus, according to the listing, were around 160 TCR beta chains.

CDR1 MGHDK and CDR2 SYGVNS come from the germline V gene. The CDR3 extends over 13 amino acids. J gave up 4 bases and V 7 bases, and 6 bases lay outside the gene matches. The PCR made use of 60 Vbeta and 13 Jbeta primers. The data were produced by immunoSEQ multiplex PCR, yet TCRdb's version contains in-frame clones alone and is incomplete. This sample contains 150,000 or so clones. As for this clone: Its target is unknown.

The chain links TRBV25-1 to TRBJ1-2, with 7 bases lining up with TRBD1. This TCR was sampled from a woman in her sixties or seventies in good health and CMV-seronegative. Sequencing was carried out using PBMCs. The CDR3: CASTPTGSYGYTF. CDR3 nucleotide sequence: TGTGCCAGCACCCCGACAGGGAGCTATGGCTACACCTTC.